The present entry profiles one T cell receptor (beta chain) with its context. Sequencing was performed with immunoSEQ multiplex PCR; in TCRdb, only in-frame clones are kept and a portion is missing. The data contain some 180,000 clones, 75% to 85% of them singletons. During active infection, Seattle patients enrolled and were then monitored through disease. This CDR3 spans 16 amino acids. The junction had 10 bases not matched to a gene; V was cut back by 5 bases and J by 3 bases. The germline gives CDR1 SEHNR, CDR2 FQNEAQ (reference sequence). This specimen belongs to a study of blood T cell repertoires in COVID-19. Study-wide context: Samples of COVID-19 (acute and convalescent) were obtained from the United States, Italy and Spain.

The sequence came from a woman in her forties with COVID-19, enrolled during active disease. Material for sequencing was peripheral blood. The rearrangement links TRBV7-9 to TRBJ2-3; 8 bases map to TRBD2. Here the CDR3 DNA reads TGTGCCAGCAGCCCTATTGCGGCGGGAGGAACAGATACGCAGTATTTT. This sequence encodes CASSPIAAGGTDTQYF.